This TCR beta chain came from a study of cytotoxic CD8 clonotypes in ibrutinib-treated CLL. On the study more broadly: The samples contained 255,043 productive templates on average. They also contained an average of approximately 97,000 productive rearrangements. The study's findings and limits: Rising at ibrutinib response, clonality subsequently fell back toward baseline at progression. Under treatment, the uncommon public clonotypes either contracted or remained stable.

V gave up 5 bases and J gave up 1 base, with 9 bases separating them. Germline loops: CDR1 SGHNT, CDR2 YENEEA. The CDR3 consists of 15 residues. About this clone: The antigen is not known.

With sequencing, the targeted depth ranged from 1 in 200,000 to 1 in 1 million T cells. Method: immunoSEQ multiplex PCR; TCRdb's copy keeps in-frame clones and lacks some. Of 45,000 or so clones in the sample, almost 70% were seen once. The J gene is TRBJ2-6, the V gene TRBV11-3; D is perhaps TRBD1 or TRBD2 (6 bases each). The source of this sequence is a human donor with chronic lymphocytic leukemia. The specimen comprised PBMCs, sampled after 12 months of ibrutinib treatment. In DNA form, the CDR3 reads TGTGCCAGCAGCCCGGGGGCATCTGGGGCCAACGTCCTGACTTTC. Encoded protein: CASSPGASGANVLTF.